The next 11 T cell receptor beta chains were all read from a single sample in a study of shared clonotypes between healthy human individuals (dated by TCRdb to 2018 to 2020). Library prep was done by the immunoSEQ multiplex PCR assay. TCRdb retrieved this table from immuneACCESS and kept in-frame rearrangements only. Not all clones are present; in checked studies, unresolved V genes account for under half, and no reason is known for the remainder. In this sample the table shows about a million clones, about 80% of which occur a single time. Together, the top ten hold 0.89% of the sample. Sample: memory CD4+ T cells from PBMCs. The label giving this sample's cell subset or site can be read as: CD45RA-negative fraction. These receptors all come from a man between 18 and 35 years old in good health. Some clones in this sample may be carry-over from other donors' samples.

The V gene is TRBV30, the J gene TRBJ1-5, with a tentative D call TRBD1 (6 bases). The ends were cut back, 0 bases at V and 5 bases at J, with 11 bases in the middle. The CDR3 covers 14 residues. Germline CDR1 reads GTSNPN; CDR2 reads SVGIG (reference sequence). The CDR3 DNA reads TGTGCCTGGAGTGTAGGTTCAGGGGATCAGCCCCAGCATTTT. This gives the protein CAWSVGSGDQPQHF.

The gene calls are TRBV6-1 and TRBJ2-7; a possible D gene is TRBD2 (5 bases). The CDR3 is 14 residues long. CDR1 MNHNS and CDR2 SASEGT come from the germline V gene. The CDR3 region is CATVYWGTGYEQYF. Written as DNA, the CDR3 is TGTGCTACCGTTTACTGGGGAACGGGGTACGAGCAGTACTTC.

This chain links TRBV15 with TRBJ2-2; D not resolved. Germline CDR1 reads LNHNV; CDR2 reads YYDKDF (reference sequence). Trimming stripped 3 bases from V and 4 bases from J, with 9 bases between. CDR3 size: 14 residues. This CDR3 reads CATSRVYGTGELFF. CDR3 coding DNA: TGTGCCACCAGCAGGGTGTACGGCACCGGGGAGCTGTTTTTT.

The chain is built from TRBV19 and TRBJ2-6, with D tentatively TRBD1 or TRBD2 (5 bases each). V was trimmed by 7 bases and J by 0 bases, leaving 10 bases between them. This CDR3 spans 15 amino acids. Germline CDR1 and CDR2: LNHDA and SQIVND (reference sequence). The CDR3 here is CASTPGTSGANVLTF. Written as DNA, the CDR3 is TGTGCCAGTACCCCGGGGACCTCTGGGGCCAACGTCCTGACTTTC.

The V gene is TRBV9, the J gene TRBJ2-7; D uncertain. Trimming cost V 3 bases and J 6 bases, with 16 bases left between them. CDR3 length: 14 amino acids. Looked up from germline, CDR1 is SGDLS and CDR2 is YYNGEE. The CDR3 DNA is TGTGCCAGCAGCGGGTCGGATCCCTTCGGCGAGCAGTACTTC. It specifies CASSGSDPFGEQYF.

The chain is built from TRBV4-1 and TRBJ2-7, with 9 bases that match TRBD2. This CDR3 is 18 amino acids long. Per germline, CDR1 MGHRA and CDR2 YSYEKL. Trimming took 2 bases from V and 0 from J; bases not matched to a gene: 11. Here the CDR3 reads CASSQSHNSGSSSYEQYF. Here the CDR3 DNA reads TGCGCCAGCAGCCAATCGCACAATAGCGGGAGCTCCTCCTACGAGCAGTACTTC.

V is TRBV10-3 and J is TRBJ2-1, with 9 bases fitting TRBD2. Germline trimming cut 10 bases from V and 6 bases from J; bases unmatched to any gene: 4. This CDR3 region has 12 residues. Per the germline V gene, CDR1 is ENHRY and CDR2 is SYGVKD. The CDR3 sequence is CATGTSINEQFF. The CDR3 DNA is TGTGCCACCGGGACTAGCATCAATGAGCAGTTCTTC.

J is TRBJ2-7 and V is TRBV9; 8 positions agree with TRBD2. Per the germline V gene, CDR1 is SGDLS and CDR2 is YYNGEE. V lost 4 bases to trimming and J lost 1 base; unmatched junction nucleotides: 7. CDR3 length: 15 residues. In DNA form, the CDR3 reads TGTGCCAGCAGCACAGAAGCGGGGGCTTCCTACGAGCAGTACTTC. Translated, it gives CASSTEAGASYEQYF.

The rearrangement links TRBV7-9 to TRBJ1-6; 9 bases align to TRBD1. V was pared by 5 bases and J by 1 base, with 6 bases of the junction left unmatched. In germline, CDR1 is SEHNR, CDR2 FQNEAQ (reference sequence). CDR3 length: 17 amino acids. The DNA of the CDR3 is TGTGCCAGCAGCCCCGGGGACAGGGAATCCTATAATTCACCCCTCCACTTT. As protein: CASSPGDRESYNSPLHF.

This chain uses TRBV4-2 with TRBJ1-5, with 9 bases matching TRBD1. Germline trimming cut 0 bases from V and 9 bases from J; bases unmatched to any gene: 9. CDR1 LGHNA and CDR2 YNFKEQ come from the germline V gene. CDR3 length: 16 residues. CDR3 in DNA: TGTGCCAGCAGCCAAGATGGGGACAGGGTTTTTGGGCCCCAGCATTTT. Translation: CASSQDGDRVFGPQHF.

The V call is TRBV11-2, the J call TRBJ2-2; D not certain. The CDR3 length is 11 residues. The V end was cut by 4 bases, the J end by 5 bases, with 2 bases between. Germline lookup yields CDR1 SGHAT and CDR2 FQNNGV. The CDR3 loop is CASSWTGELFF. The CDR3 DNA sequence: TGTGCCAGCAGCTGGACCGGGGAGCTGTTTTTT. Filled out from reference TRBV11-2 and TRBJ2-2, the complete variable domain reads EAGVAQSPRYKIIEKRQSVAFWCNPISGHATLYWYQQILGQGPKLLIQFQNNGVVDDSQLPKDRFSAERLKGVDSTLKIQPAKLEDSAVYLCASSWTGELFFGEGSRLTVL.